The T cell receptor (beta chain) under discussion was sequenced for a study of a mutant IDH1 vaccine in newly diagnosed glioma. As for the study in general: Across weeks 1, 3, 5, 7, 11, 15, 19 and 23, patients received a vaccination each time, eight in all. Before enrollment, patients got radiotherapy alone, temozolomide alone, or mostly the combination. Regarding the study as a whole: Pseudoprogression seemed unrelated to changes in top peripheral T cell clonotypes.

The ends lost 5 bases at V and 0 bases at J; junction bases unmatched: 6. The CDR3 is 16 residues long. From germline, CDR1 is SEHNR and CDR2 FQNEAQ (reference sequence). Clones were read by immunoSEQ multiplex PCR, and TCRdb kept only the in-frame ones, dropping some. This table has approximately 70,000 clones, under 90% appearing once. The time point was: week 23, last vaccination. Vaccination comprised doses that each held 300 ug of mutant IDH1 20-mer peptide, plus topical imiquimod. As for this clone: As yet, its antigen is unknown.

The clonotype was recovered from a man in his late teens or twenties with glioma. Sequences were derived from PBMCs, sampled from a glioma patient whose treatment included an IDH1 peptide vaccine. The chain uses TRBV7-9 and TRBJ1-3; 8 bases are a match to TRBD1. The CDR3 sequence is CASSPRTGNSGNTIYF. The CDR3 DNA sequence: TGTGCCAGCAGCCCAAGGACAGGGAACTCTGGAAACACCATATATTTT.